The next 25 T cell receptor beta chains were all read from a single sample in a study of shared clonotypes between healthy human individuals. Naive CD8 cells comprised CD45RO-negative, CCR7-positively selected cells, excluding terminally differentiated effector memory CD45RA+ cells. This table comes from immunoSEQ multiplex PCR, and its TCRdb copy is limited to in-frame clones, with some not included. This sample yields millions of clones, of which approximately 94% are seen a single time; roughly 1% belongs to the top ten. Sequenced: naive CD8+ T cells sorted from blood. The receptors here all came from a young man in good health.

This chain links TRBV7-9 with TRBJ2-5, with a weak D call TRBD1 (6 bases). V lost 3 bases, J lost 0 bases, and 14 bases lay in between. Germline CDR1 reads SEHNR; CDR2 reads FQNEAQ (reference sequence). This CDR3 contains 16 residues. CDR3 residues: CASSFTGTSNQETQYF. DNA for the CDR3: TGTGCCAGCAGCTTCACCGGGACATCCAACCAAGAGACCCAGTACTTC. The complete variable domain, with remaining parts taken from reference TRBV7-9 and TRBJ2-5, reads DTGVSQNPRHKITKRGQNVTFRCDPISEHNRLYWYRQTLGQGPEFLTYFQNEAQLEKSRLLSDRFSAERPKGSFSTLEIQRTEQGDSAMYLCASSFTGTSNQETQYFGPGTRLLVL.

The CDR3 coding sequence is TGTGCCAGCAGCTCAAATAGCGGGGGGGCTTTAGAGACCCAGTACTTC. The encoded protein is CASSSNSGGALETQYF. This chain links TRBV11-2 with TRBJ2-5; 11 nucleotides align to TRBD2. V lost 4 bases to trimming and J lost 4 bases; unmatched junction nucleotides: 8. The CDR3 consists of 16 residues. Germline CDR1 and CDR2: SGHAT and FQNNGV.

This clone was counted once. V usage is TRBV6-5 and J usage is TRBJ2-5; tentatively, D is TRBD1 or TRBD2 (6 bases each). Germline CDR1 MNHEY, CDR2 SVGAGI. This CDR3 has 14 residues. V lost 8 bases to trimming and J lost 5 bases, with 18 bases between them. The CDR3, as DNA: TGTGCCAGCCGACCGTGGGGGGCTGGGGAGACCCAGTACTTC. Amino acid sequence: CASRPWGAGETQYF.

V gene TRBV7-9 combines with J gene TRBJ2-2; no definite D call. The CDR3 runs to 15 residues. V lost 6 bases and J 6 bases, leaving 17 bases between the germline ends. Germline V lookup: CDR1 SEHNR, CDR2 FQNEAQ (reference sequence). In DNA form, the CDR3 reads TGTGCCAGCAGTTACGCCGGGCCCTCAGCCGGGGAGCTGTTTTTT. Its translation: CASSYAGPSAGELFF.

The chain links TRBV9 to TRBJ2-2, with no clear D. Germline V CDR1 and CDR2: SGDLS, YYNGEE. The ends were cut back, 3 bases at V and 5 bases at J, with 8 bases in the middle. The length of the CDR3 is 13 residues. CDR3 sequence: CASSDPWTGELFF. The CDR3 DNA is TGTGCCAGCAGCGACCCGTGGACCGGGGAGCTGTTTTTT.

This sequence joins TRBV19 and TRBJ1-1; D is unclear. The V gene lost 6 bases and the J gene lost 6 bases, with 17 bases spanning the gap. The CDR3 is 14 amino acids. Germline lookup yields CDR1 LNHDA and CDR2 SQIVND (reference sequence). The CDR3 DNA sequence: TGTGCCAGTAGGCCGGACCGAGAGTACGCTGAAGCTTTCTTT. Its translation: CASRPDREYAEAFF.

V is TRBV7-9 and J is TRBJ2-7, with a tentative D call TRBD1 (6 bases). The germline CDR1 and CDR2 sequences are SEHNR and FQNEAQ (reference sequence). This CDR3 comprises 15 residues. V lost 5 bases and J lost 0, with 14 bases in between. The CDR3: CASSEKDRYSYEQYF. CDR3 DNA sequence: TGTGCCAGCAGCGAAAAAGACAGGTACTCCTACGAGCAGTACTTC.

CDR3 protein: CASSPNRQGLGTEAFF. CDR3 coding DNA: TGTGCCAGCAGCCCCAATAGGCAGGGGCTGGGCACTGAAGCTTTCTTT. This rearrangement joins TRBV7-9 to TRBJ1-1; weak D call: TRBD1 (6 bases). Germline-derived CDR1 and CDR2 are SEHNR and FQNEAQ (reference sequence). The germline V and J ends were trimmed by 5 bases and 4 bases, with 20 bases remaining between them. CDR3 length: 16 amino acids.

CDR3 nucleotide sequence: TGTGCCAGCAGCTTAACCCCAGAGAACACTGAAGCTTTCTTT. Its translation is CASSLTPENTEAFF. The chain employs TRBV5-4 and TRBJ1-1, with D unclear. Germline CDR1 reads SGHNT; CDR2 reads YYREEE (reference sequence). V was pared by 2 bases and J by 1 base, with 9 bases between. This CDR3 contains 14 residues.

This clone was seen a handful of times. This sequence joins TRBV2 and TRBJ1-6; D is perhaps TRBD1 (5 bases). V lost 8 bases, J lost 8 bases, and 10 bases lay in between. Germline assignment: CDR1 SNHLY and CDR2 FYNNEI. The CDR3 consists of 12 residues. This CDR3 reads CASGPGDSPLHF. CDR3 nucleotides: TGTGCCAGCGGACCGGGGGATTCACCCCTCCACTTT.

V and J are TRBV7-9 and TRBJ2-2, with 8 nucleotides matching TRBD2. Germline V lookup: CDR1 SEHNR, CDR2 FQNEAQ (reference sequence). CDR3 size: 17 residues. Losses at the gene ends were 6 bases for V and 3 bases for J; bases not matched to a gene: 12. CDR3 in amino acids: CASRPPLAGGDTGELFF. CDR3 coding DNA: TGTGCCAGCAGACCTCCACTGGCGGGAGGAGACACCGGGGAGCTGTTTTTT.

The gene calls are TRBV7-2 and TRBJ2-2; a possible D gene is TRBD2 (6 bases). The CDR3 runs to 14 residues. Trimming cost V 8 bases and J 2 bases, with 12 bases left between them. CDR1 is SGHTA, CDR2 FQGNSA, per germline. Here the CDR3 reads CASPSGDNTGELFF. DNA for the CDR3: TGTGCCAGCCCCTCGGGGGACAACACCGGGGAGCTGTTTTTT.

The chain has TRBV28 and TRBJ2-7, with D possibly being TRBD2 (6 bases). V gave up 4 bases and J gave up 6 bases, with 19 bases separating them. Germline V gene data show CDR1 as MDHEN and CDR2 as SYDVKM. The CDR3 consists of 15 residues. The CDR3 DNA follows: TGTGCCAGCAGTTCCTTAGCGGATCCTCAGGGCGAGCAGTACTTC. This translates into CASSSLADPQGEQYF.

The chain carries TRBV29-1 and TRBJ2-7, with 9 bases aligning to TRBD1. Germline CDR1 is SQVTM and CDR2 is ANQGSEA. V was clipped by 3 bases and J by 2 bases; unmatched bases: 8. This CDR3 has 15 residues. The CDR3 loop is CSVEMDRGETYEQYF. The CDR3 DNA sequence: TGCAGCGTTGAGATGGACAGGGGAGAAACCTACGAGCAGTACTTC.

The chain combines TRBV9 with TRBJ1-4, with D hard to call. With 0 bases removed from V and 4 bases from J, the gap between germline ends came to 16 bases. Per the germline V gene, CDR1 is SGDLS and CDR2 is YYNGEE. This CDR3 is 17 amino acids long. The CDR3 DNA reads as TGTGCCAGCAGCGTAGAAGGTGGCAGCGATTTTAATGAAAAACTGTTTTTT. Amino acid sequence: CASSVEGGSDFNEKLFF. The complete variable domain, with remaining parts taken from reference TRBV9 and TRBJ1-4, reads DSGVTQTPKHLITATGQRVTLRCSPRSGDLSVYWYQQSLDQGLQFLIQYYNGEERAKGNILERFSAQQFPDLHSELNLSSLELGDSALYFCASSVEGGSDFNEKLFFGSGTQLSVL.

Comment on this clone: The same CDR3 arises from other DNA sequences in this sample as well. The chain joins TRBV7-9 to TRBJ1-1, with D uncertain. Germline V gene sequence: CDR1 SEHNR, CDR2 FQNEAQ (reference sequence). V shed 1 base and J shed 3 bases, with 3 bases lying between them. CDR3 length equals 12 residues. The CDR3 coding sequence is TGTGCCAGCAGCTTAGAATACACTGAAGCTTTCTTT. Its protein product is CASSLEYTEAFF.

The CDR3 nucleotides read TGCGCCAGCAGGGAGTATAGCAATCAGCCCCAGCATTTT. Protein: CASREYSNQPQHF. The rearrangement joins TRBV5-1 to TRBJ1-5; no firm D call. Germline CDR1 SGHRS, CDR2 YFSETQ. The CDR3 contains 13 residues. The V end was cut by 5 bases, the J end by 0 bases, with 6 bases between.

Written as DNA, the CDR3 is TGCGCCAGCAGCCAAGAGAGGGTCCAAGGACAGACCAATGAAAAACTGTTTTTT. Translation gives CASSQERVQGQTNEKLFF. The rearrangement links TRBV4-1 to TRBJ1-4; D possibly corresponds to TRBD1 (6 bases). Trimming shortened V by 0 bases and J by 5 bases, and 19 bases separated the two germline ends. CDR3 length: 18 residues. Germline values: CDR1 MGHRA, CDR2 YSYEKL.

V is TRBV10-2 and J is TRBJ1-5; D remains unclear. Trimming left V 10 bases short and J 0 bases short, with 10 bases between. The V gene's germline CDR1 is WSHSY and CDR2 SAAADI. This CDR3 is 13 amino acids long. CDR3 DNA sequence: TGCGCCACCCGGAGTTATAGCAATCAGCCCCAGCATTTT. Residues: CATRSYSNQPQHF.

The chain couples TRBV11-2 to TRBJ2-7; 8 bases match TRBD2. Germline V gene lookup returns CDR1 SGHAT and CDR2 FQNNGV. The CDR3 is 17 residues long. The J segment lost 5 bases and the V segment lost 5 bases, leaving 17 bases of the junction unmatched. CDR3 coding DNA: TGTGCCAGCAGCCTAGCGGGCAGGGAAGGGGTTTACGACGAGCAGTACTTC. As protein: CASSLAGREGVYDEQYF.

The genes are TRBV30 and TRBJ1-1; no clear D. Trimming cost V 5 bases and J 3 bases, with 7 bases left between them. The length of the CDR3 is 11 residues. From germline, CDR1 is GTSNPN and CDR2 SVGIG (reference sequence). CDR3 bases: TGTGCCTGGGGTATAGACACTGAAGCTTTCTTT. Translation gives CAWGIDTEAFF.

The rearrangement joins TRBV29-1 to TRBJ2-7, with D unresolved. CDR3 length: 12 residues. Looked up from germline, CDR1 is SQVTM and CDR2 is ANQGSEA. V dropped 4 bases and J dropped 5 bases, with 12 bases sitting between them. CDR3 amino acids: CSVVSFDDEQYF. The CDR3, as DNA: TGCAGCGTTGTCTCCTTTGACGACGAGCAGTACTTC.

This sequence joins TRBV30 and TRBJ2-3; 8 bases map to TRBD2. V lost 5 bases and J lost 4; bases outside the gene matches: 5. Per germline, CDR1 GTSNPN and CDR2 SVGIG (reference sequence). The CDR3 is made up of 13 amino acids. The CDR3 bases are TGTGCCTGGTGGCCGGGAGGGGCAGATACGCAGTATTTT. Amino acid sequence: CAWWPGGADTQYF.

The chain joins TRBV4-1 to TRBJ2-5; 8 nucleotides line up with TRBD2. The DNA end is a closer match to TRBJ2-7, so the J assignment may be wrong. Germline CDR1 reads MGHRA; CDR2 reads YSYEKL. This CDR3 has 15 amino acids. The CDR3 loop is CASSFSGSFSYEQYF. The CDR3 nucleotides are TGCGCCAGCAGCTTCAGCGGGAGCTTCAGCTACGAGCAGTACTTC.

The chain carries TRBV4-3 and TRBJ2-2, with unresolved D. Trimming left V 0 bases short and J 6 bases short, with 8 bases between. Germline V lookup: CDR1 LGHNA, CDR2 YSLEER. The CDR3 covers 14 residues. CDR3: CASSQDLAAGELFF. The CDR3 bases are TGCGCCAGCAGCCAAGATTTAGCAGCCGGGGAGCTGTTTTTT.